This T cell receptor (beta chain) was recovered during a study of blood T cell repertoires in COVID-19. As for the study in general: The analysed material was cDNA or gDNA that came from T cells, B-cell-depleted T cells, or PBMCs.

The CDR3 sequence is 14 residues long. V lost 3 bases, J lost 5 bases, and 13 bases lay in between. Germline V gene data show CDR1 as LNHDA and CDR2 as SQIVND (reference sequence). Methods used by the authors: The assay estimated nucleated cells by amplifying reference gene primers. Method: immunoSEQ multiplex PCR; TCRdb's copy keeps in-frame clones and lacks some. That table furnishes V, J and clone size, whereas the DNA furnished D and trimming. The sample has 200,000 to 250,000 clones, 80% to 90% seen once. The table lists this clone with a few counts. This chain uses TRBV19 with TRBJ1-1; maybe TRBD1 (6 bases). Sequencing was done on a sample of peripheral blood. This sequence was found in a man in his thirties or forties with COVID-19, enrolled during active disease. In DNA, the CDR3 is TGTGCCAGTAGTATGCTGGGGGCAGGTACTGAAGCTTTCTTT. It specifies CASSMLGAGTEAFF.